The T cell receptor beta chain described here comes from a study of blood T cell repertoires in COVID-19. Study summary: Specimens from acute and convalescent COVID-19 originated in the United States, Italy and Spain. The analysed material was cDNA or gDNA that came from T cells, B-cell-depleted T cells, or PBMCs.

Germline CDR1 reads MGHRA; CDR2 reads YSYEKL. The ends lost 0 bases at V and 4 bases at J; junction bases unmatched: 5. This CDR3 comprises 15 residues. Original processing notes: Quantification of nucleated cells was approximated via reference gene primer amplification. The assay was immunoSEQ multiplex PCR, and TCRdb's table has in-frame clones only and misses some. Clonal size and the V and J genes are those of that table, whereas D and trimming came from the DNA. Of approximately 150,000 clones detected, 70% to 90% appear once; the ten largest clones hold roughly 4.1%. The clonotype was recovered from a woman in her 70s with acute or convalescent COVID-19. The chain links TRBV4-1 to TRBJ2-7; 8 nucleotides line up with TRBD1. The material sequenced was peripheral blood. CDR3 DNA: TGCGCCAGCAGCCAAGAGAAGGGACAGGCATACGAGCAGTACTTC. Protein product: CASSQEKGQAYEQYF.